Below are 10 T cell receptor beta chains sequenced from a single sample in a study of blood T cell repertoires in COVID-19 (dated by TCRdb to the early 2020s). The library was generated by the immunoSEQ multiplex PCR assay. Sourced from immuneACCESS, this table was stored by TCRdb with only in-frame sequences that have V and J called. A share of the clones is absent; for the studies checked, an unresolved V gene accounts for under half, and the remainder has no known explanation. The sample table contains approximately 220,000 clones; only one count was recorded for 80% of them. The ten largest clones take up less than 8% of the sample. Sequenced material: PBMCs or T cells enriched from blood (not recorded which). These receptors originate from a woman aged 40 to 50 with acute COVID-19.

V usage is TRBV19 and J usage is TRBJ1-2; a weak D match, TRBD1 (6 bases). Deletions cut 7 bases from V and 8 bases from J, with 17 bases between. CDR1 is LNHDA and CDR2 is SQIVND in the germline V gene (reference sequence). CDR3 size: 13 residues. CDR3 DNA: TGTGCCAGTATCAAAGACAGGATTGGCGGCTACACCTTC. It codes for CASIKDRIGGYTF.

This chain connects TRBV5-1 to TRBJ2-2, with 12 bases that match TRBD1. There are 16 residues in the CDR3. The V gene's germline CDR1 is SGHRS and CDR2 YFSETQ. V was clipped by 0 bases and J by 6 bases; unmatched bases: 3. The CDR3 DNA is TGCGCCAGCAGCTTGGAGGGACAGGGGGCAGCCGGGGAGCTGTTTTTT. Residues: CASSLEGQGAAGELFF.

This clone was counted only a few times. The chain couples TRBV7-6 to TRBJ1-4, with TRBD1 matching over 7 bases. CDR3 length: 14 residues. The V segment lost 5 bases and the J segment 5 bases; nucleotides outside the gene matches: 5. Germline V lookup: CDR1 SGHVS, CDR2 FNYEAQ. The CDR3 sequence: CASSLGQFNEKLFF. CDR3 DNA sequence: TGTGCCAGCAGCCTGGGACAGTTCAATGAAAAACTGTTTTTT.

The chain employs TRBV11-2 and TRBJ2-2, with 7 nucleotides matching TRBD1. The CDR3 is 15 amino acids. CDR1 and CDR2 (germline): SGHAT, FQNNGV. V gave up 4 bases and J gave up 6 bases; unmatched junction bases: 8. CDR3 residues: CASSSAMTGPGELFF. CDR3 DNA sequence: TGTGCCAGCAGCTCCGCAATGACAGGGCCCGGGGAGCTGTTTTTT. Full variable domain (rest looked up from reference TRBV11-2 and TRBJ2-2): EAGVAQSPRYKIIEKRQSVAFWCNPISGHATLYWYQQILGQGPKLLIQFQNNGVVDDSQLPKDRFSAERLKGVDSTLKIQPAKLEDSAVYLCASSSAMTGPGELFFGEGSRLTVL.

J is TRBJ2-5 and V is TRBV5-1; no clear D. Germline V gene lookup returns CDR1 SGHRS and CDR2 YFSETQ. V lost 0 bases, J lost 3 bases, and 6 bases lay in between. The CDR3 spans 13 residues. The CDR3 sequence is CASSLGAEETQYF. The CDR3 region has the DNA TGCGCCAGCAGCTTGGGCGCGGAAGAGACCCAGTACTTC.

This clone turned up a few times. V gene TRBV5-4 combines with J gene TRBJ2-1; TRBD2 matches 13 bases. Looked up from germline, CDR1 is SGHNT and CDR2 is YYREEE (reference sequence). This CDR3 is 18 amino acids long. V was clipped by 4 bases and J by 8 bases; unmatched bases: 15. This CDR3 is CASSMGTSGDLSWDEQFF. The CDR3 DNA reads TGTGCCAGCAGCATGGGGACTAGCGGGGATTTGTCATGGGATGAGCAGTTCTTC.

The chain combines TRBV7-8 with TRBJ2-7; D not resolved. Germline CDR1 reads SGHVS; CDR2 reads FQNEAQ. This CDR3 spans 12 amino acids. The ends were cut back, 0 bases at V and 3 bases at J, with 3 bases in the middle. The CDR3 sequence is CASSLAYYEQYF. The CDR3 nucleotides read TGTGCCAGCAGCTTAGCTTACTACGAGCAGTACTTC.

This clone has a handful of counts. The chain is built from TRBV24-1 and TRBJ1-1; 10 bases are shared with TRBD1. Germline V gene data show CDR1 as KGHDR and CDR2 as SFDVKD. The CDR3 is 11 residues long. J lost 7 bases, V lost 9 bases, and 1 base had no gene match. The CDR3 protein is CATRDRGEAFF. For the CDR3, the DNA is TGTGCCACCCGGGACAGGGGTGAAGCTTTCTTT.

The chain couples TRBV7-9 to TRBJ1-2, with D perhaps TRBD1 (5 bases). Per the germline V gene, CDR1 is SEHNR and CDR2 is FQNEAQ (reference sequence). This CDR3 region has 12 residues. Trimming stripped 10 bases from V and 3 bases from J, with 12 bases between. The CDR3 loop reads CATTGGDYGYTF. CDR3 bases: TGTGCCACCACGGGAGGGGACTATGGCTACACCTTC. Combining the CDR3 with reference TRBV7-9 and TRBJ1-2 gives the whole variable domain DTGVSQNPRHKITKRGQNVTFRCDPISEHNRLYWYRQTLGQGPEFLTYFQNEAQLEKSRLLSDRFSAERPKGSFSTLEIQRTEQGDSAMYLCATTGGDYGYTFGSGTRLTVV.

V gene TRBV19 combines with J gene TRBJ1-1; D is uncertain. Germline loops: CDR1 LNHDA, CDR2 SQIVND (reference sequence). There are 14 residues in the CDR3. V lost 3 bases to trimming and J lost 1 base, with 9 bases between them. The CDR3 reads CASSIARENTEAFF. The CDR3 DNA reads TGTGCCAGTAGTATCGCTCGAGAGAACACTGAAGCTTTCTTT.